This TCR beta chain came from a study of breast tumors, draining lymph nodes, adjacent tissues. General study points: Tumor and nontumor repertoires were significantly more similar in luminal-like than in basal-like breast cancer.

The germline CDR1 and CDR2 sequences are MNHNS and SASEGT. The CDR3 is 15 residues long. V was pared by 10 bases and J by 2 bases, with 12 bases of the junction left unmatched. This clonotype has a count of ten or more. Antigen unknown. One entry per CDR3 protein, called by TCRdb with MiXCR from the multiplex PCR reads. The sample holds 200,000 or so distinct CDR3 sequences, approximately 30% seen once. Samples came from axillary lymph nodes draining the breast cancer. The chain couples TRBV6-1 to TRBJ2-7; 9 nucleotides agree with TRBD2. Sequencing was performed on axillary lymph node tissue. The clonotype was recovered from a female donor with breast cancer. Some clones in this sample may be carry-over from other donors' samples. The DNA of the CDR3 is TGTGCCACCCTTGTATTTAGCGGGGGCACCTACGAGCAGTACTTC. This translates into CATLVFSGGTYEQYF.